The 10 T cell receptor beta chains below were found in one sample sequenced in a study of T cells in Graves' hyperthyroidism and ophthalmopathy. TCR beta CDR3 sequences were amplified from RNA transcripts. A set of HTBI primers served as the primers for a first-round RT-PCR of the TCR CDR3. MiXCR, run by TCRdb on the multiplex PCR reads, gives a single entry per CDR3 protein. This table has about 380,000 distinct CDR3 sequences, roughly 18% appearing once. The sequencing input was blood. Receptors originate from a man younger than 30 with Graves' ophthalmopathy.

In this sample, this clonotype turned up a few times. The V call is TRBV5-1, the J call TRBJ2-5; 8 bases are shared with TRBD1. Germline values: CDR1 SGHRS, CDR2 YFSETQ. CDR3 length equals 13 residues. V lost 4 bases and J lost 3; bases outside the gene matches: 2. The CDR3 nucleotides read TGCGCCAGCAGCCTACAGGGGGAAGAGACCCAGTACTTC. It is translated as CASSLQGEETQYF.

Many counts were recorded for this clonotype. The gene calls are TRBV12-3 or TRBV12-4 and TRBJ1-3, with TRBD1 matching over 9 bases. Trimming removed 5 bases from V and 2 bases from J; junction bases left unmatched: 10. This CDR3 has 17 amino acids. CDR3 residues: CASSITPGQGPGNTIYF. Written as DNA, the CDR3 is TGTGCCAGCAGTATAACCCCGGGACAGGGCCCTGGAAACACCATATATTTT.

This clonotype showed up many times. The CDR3: CASRTGTGFLRAFF. CDR3 sequence (DNA): TGTGCCAGCAGGACAGGGACAGGGTTCCTGCGGGCTTTCTTT. V gene TRBV12-3 or TRBV12-4 combines with J gene TRBJ1-1, with TRBD1 matching over 9 bases. Trimming at V came to 6 bases and at J to 11 bases, leaving 13 bases not matched to a gene. There are 14 residues in the CDR3.

At least ten counts were recorded for this clonotype. This rearrangement joins TRBV29-1 to TRBJ2-7, with TRBD1 identical over 8 bases. Germline-derived CDR1 and CDR2 are SQVTM and ANQGSEA. CDR3 length: 11 residues. Trimming at V came to 7 bases and at J to 6 bases, leaving 5 bases not matched to a gene. In DNA, the CDR3 is TGCAGCGCAAGACAGGGGACCGAGCAGTACTTC. Its translation: CSARQGTEQYF.

This clonotype was found many times. V gene TRBV2 combines with J gene TRBJ1-5, with 9 bases matching TRBD1. The CDR3 is 15 residues long. V was clipped by 3 bases and J by 3 bases; unmatched bases: 3. Germline values: CDR1 SNHLY, CDR2 FYNNEI. The CDR3: CASSDTGGFNQPQHF. For the CDR3, the DNA is TGTGCCAGCAGTGACACAGGGGGCTTCAATCAGCCCCAGCATTTT.

This clonotype occurred many times. The chain has TRBV2 and TRBJ2-7, with a tentative D call TRBD2 (6 bases). The V and J ends lost 0 bases and 6 bases respectively, with 15 bases between them. This CDR3 has 15 residues. In germline, CDR1 is SNHLY, CDR2 FYNNEI. The CDR3 DNA reads TGTGCCAGCAGTGAAGCCGCGGGGCCACCGATCGAGCAGTACTTC. This codes for CASSEAAGPPIEQYF.

This clonotype was seen repeatedly, ten times or more. The rearrangement uses TRBV2 and TRBJ2-1, with 13 bases aligning to TRBD2. CDR3 size: 14 residues. Germline trimming cut 6 bases from V and 9 bases from J; bases unmatched to any gene: 5. Germline CDR1 is SNHLY and CDR2 is FYNNEI. The CDR3, as DNA: TGTGCCAGCAGGGGACTAGCGGGGTTCTTTGAGCAGTTCTTC. This encodes CASRGLAGFFEQFF.

This chain connects TRBV24-1 to TRBJ2-5; D remains ambiguous. This CDR3 has 15 residues. Per germline, CDR1 KGHDR and CDR2 SFDVKD. V was shortened by 0 bases and J by 3 bases, with 10 bases between the two germline ends. CDR3 protein: CATSDLGDTEETQYF. For the CDR3, the DNA is TGTGCCACCAGTGATTTGGGTGACACAGAAGAGACCCAGTACTTC.

About this clonotype: This clone may be a read error of a much larger clone one base away. This chain connects TRBV5-1 to TRBJ2-3; D may be TRBD1 or TRBD2 (5 bases each). CDR3 length: 14 residues. The V gene lost 7 bases and the J gene lost 1 base, with 13 bases spanning the gap. CDR1 and CDR2 from the germline V gene are SGHRS and YFSETQ. CDR3 nucleotide sequence: TGCGCCAGCGGCCCGGGGACCCGCACAGATACGCAGTATTTT. Its translation: CASGPGTRTDTQYF.

On this clonotype: This may be a read error, as it is one base from a much larger clone. The chain is built from TRBV28 and TRBJ2-2; D unresolved. V dropped 2 bases and J dropped 1 base, with 5 bases sitting between them. Germline CDR1 is MDHEN and CDR2 is SYDVKM. The CDR3 contains 14 residues. This CDR3 reads CASSLPENTGELFF. DNA of the CDR3: TGTGCCAGCAGTTTACCGGAGAACACCGGGGAGCTGTTTTTT.